Each of the 20 T cell receptor beta chains below was sequenced from the same sample in a study of blood T cell repertoires in COVID-19. Only in-frame clones appear in the TCRdb table, and some are missing; sequencing was by immunoSEQ multiplex PCR. The table has more than 250,000 clones, around 90% seen once. The sequencing sample was made of peripheral blood. The receptors here all came from a man over 45 with active or convalescent COVID-19.

The chain employs TRBV10-3 and TRBJ2-7; D call uncertain. Trimming took 9 bases from V and 2 from J, leaving 14 bases between them. Germline V lookup: CDR1 ENHRY, CDR2 SYGVKD. CDR3 length equals 13 residues. CDR3 in DNA: TGTGCCATTCAAGTCGAGAGCACCTACGAGCAGTACTTC. Translated, it gives CAIQVESTYEQYF.

The gene calls are TRBV7-3 and TRBJ1-6, with D hard to call. V gave up 3 bases and J gave up 0 bases, with 12 bases separating them. CDR1 SGHTA and CDR2 FQGTGA come from the germline V gene. This CDR3 contains 17 residues. This CDR3 reads CASSFKQSISYNSPLHF. The DNA of the CDR3 is TGTGCCAGCAGCTTTAAACAGAGTATCTCCTATAATTCACCCCTCCACTTT.

For the CDR3, the DNA is TGTGCCAGCAGCTTGCCTAGCGGGAGTACCACAGATACGCAGTATTTT. Translating gives CASSLPSGSTTDTQYF. The rearrangement links TRBV5-4 to TRBJ2-3, with TRBD2 identical over 10 bases. V lost 1 base to trimming and J lost 2 bases; unmatched junction nucleotides: 4. There are 16 residues in the CDR3. Germline CDR1 reads SGHNT; CDR2 reads YYREEE (reference sequence).

The chain's CDR3 is CAWSTSGGKPYEQYF. In DNA, the CDR3 is TGTGCCTGGAGTACGAGCGGGGGGAAACCTTACGAGCAGTACTTC. The rearrangement joins TRBV30 to TRBJ2-7; TRBD2 matches 9 bases. Per the germline V gene, CDR1 is GTSNPN and CDR2 is SVGIG (reference sequence). After removal of 2 bases from V and 4 bases from J, the junction contained 9 bases not matched to a gene. The CDR3 is 15 amino acids.

J is TRBJ2-1 and V is TRBV20-1; possible D gene TRBD2, 7 bases. CDR1 is DFQATT, CDR2 SNEGSKA, per germline (reference sequence). The CDR3 sequence is 11 residues long. V was cut by 6 bases and J by 10 bases, with 13 bases left in between. The CDR3 DNA is TGCAGTGCACCCGGGGGGCGGGAGCAGTTCTTC. This sequence encodes CSAPGGREQFF.

The chain uses TRBV28 and TRBJ1-1; D is unresolved. There are 18 residues in the CDR3. Trimming left V 2 bases short and J 0 bases short, with 19 bases between. Looked up from germline, CDR1 is MDHEN and CDR2 is SYDVKM. CDR3 loop: CASSLLLLRDTLNTEAFF. As DNA, the CDR3 is TGTGCCAGCAGTTTACTTTTGCTCCGAGACACCTTGAACACTGAAGCTTTCTTT. The variable domain in full, with the rest retrieved from reference TRBV28 and TRBJ1-1, is DVKVTQSSRYLVKRTGEKVFLECVQDMDHENMFWYRQDPGLGLRLIYFSYDVKMKEKGDIPEGYSVSREKKERFSLILESASTNQTSMYLCASSLLLLRDTLNTEAFFGQGTRLTVV.

For this clone: The same CDR3 also results from other DNA sequences found in this sample. The chain combines TRBV5-1 with TRBJ2-5, with 13 bases fitting TRBD2. The CDR3 sequence is 16 residues long. Per germline, CDR1 SGHRS and CDR2 YFSETQ. Unmatched junction bases numbered 3, after V lost 4 bases and J lost 0 bases. The CDR3 DNA is TGCGCCAGCAGCCTAGGGACTAGCGGGAACCAAGAGACCCAGTACTTC. Its protein is CASSLGTSGNQETQYF.

V usage is TRBV7-9 and J usage is TRBJ1-2; 8 bases fit TRBD1. This CDR3 has 14 residues. CDR1 and CDR2 (germline): SEHNR, FQNEAQ (reference sequence). After removal of 6 bases from V and 0 bases from J, the junction contained 3 bases not matched to a gene. The CDR3 reads CASSGTGSNYGYTF. Here the CDR3 DNA reads TGTGCCAGCAGTGGGACAGGCTCTAACTATGGCTACACCTTC.

The gene calls are TRBV6-1 and TRBJ2-3; no clear D gene. Trimming left V 1 base short and J 2 bases short, with 13 bases between. Per the germline V gene, CDR1 is MNHNS and CDR2 is SASEGT. The CDR3 runs to 16 residues. CDR3 sequence reads: CASSEGFSYYTDTQYF. Here the CDR3 DNA reads TGTGCCAGCAGTGAAGGGTTTTCCTACTACACAGATACGCAGTATTTT.

J is TRBJ2-3 and V is TRBV24-1, with 11 bases fitting TRBD2. Germline CDR1 reads KGHDR; CDR2 reads SFDVKD. CDR3 size: 16 residues. V trimming: 3 bases; J trimming: 5 bases; junction bases outside the gene matches: 6. The CDR3 DNA reads TGTGCCACCAGTGATCATACTAGCGGGAGTCAAGATACGCAGTATTTT. This sequence encodes CATSDHTSGSQDTQYF.

This chain connects TRBV24-1 to TRBJ1-5, with 8 nucleotides matching TRBD1. CDR3 length equals 14 residues. CDR1 and CDR2 (germline): KGHDR, SFDVKD. Trimming took 4 bases from V and 7 from J; bases not matched to a gene: 5. DNA of the CDR3: TGTGCCACCAGTGAACGACAGGGGAACCAGCCCCAGCATTTT. Protein sequence: CATSERQGNQPQHF.

In the case of this clone: This same CDR3 is encoded by further DNA sequences in the sample. J is TRBJ1-3 and V is TRBV5-4; 8 bases are shared with TRBD1. The CDR3 is made up of 14 amino acids. The V and J ends lost 4 bases and 2 bases, in that order; junction bases with no gene match: 2. CDR1 SGHNT and CDR2 YYREEE come from the germline V gene (reference sequence). The CDR3 loop reads CASSLQGAGNTIYF. Written as DNA, the CDR3 is TGTGCCAGCAGCCTACAGGGGGCTGGAAACACCATATATTTT.

The rearrangement joins TRBV7-8 to TRBJ1-5; 8 bases agree with TRBD1. The trim removed 5 bases at V and 3 bases at J, leaving 6 bases unmatched. CDR1 and CDR2 from the germline V gene are SGHVS and FQNEAQ. The CDR3 contains 15 residues. As DNA, the CDR3 is TGTGCCAGCAGCCAAGGACAGGGCCTCAATCAGCCCCAGCATTTT. This translates into CASSQGQGLNQPQHF.

V is TRBV28 and J is TRBJ2-3; the D gene is possibly TRBD1 (8 bases). The CDR3 sequence is 15 residues long. Looked up from germline, CDR1 is MDHEN and CDR2 is SYDVKM. Trimming cost V 1 base and J 4 bases, with 12 bases left between them. In DNA, the CDR3 is TGTGCCAGCAGTTTATACAGGGGGGGACCAGATACGCAGTATTTT. Translation: CASSLYRGGPDTQYF.

This clone came up once. V is TRBV10-3 and J is TRBJ1-2; the match to TRBD1 covers 9 bases. There are 15 residues in the CDR3. Looked up from germline, CDR1 is ENHRY and CDR2 is SYGVKD. Losses at the gene ends were 5 bases for V and 4 bases for J; bases not matched to a gene: 8. The CDR3 region has the DNA TGTGCCATCAGTAACCCGGGACAGGGTCGCTATGGCTACACCTTC. Translation: CAISNPGQGRYGYTF.

The chain uses TRBV5-1 and TRBJ1-1, with 12 bases fitting TRBD1. The germline V gene has CDR1 SGHRS and CDR2 YFSETQ. The CDR3 runs to 14 residues. J lost 2 bases, V lost 8 bases, and 4 bases had no gene match. This CDR3 reads CASQGQGANTEAFF. The CDR3 nucleotides read TGCGCCAGTCAGGGACAGGGGGCTAACACTGAAGCTTTCTTT.

The chain uses TRBV4-2 and TRBJ2-3, with 11 positions matching TRBD2. Germline V lookup: CDR1 LGHNA, CDR2 YNFKEQ. Trimming at V came to 1 base and at J to 2 bases, leaving 5 bases not matched to a gene. The CDR3 extends over 17 amino acids. The CDR3 loop is CASSQASGGRVTDTQYF. CDR3 DNA: TGTGCCAGCAGCCAAGCTAGCGGGGGGCGGGTCACAGATACGCAGTATTTT.

The V and J genes are TRBV6-5 and TRBJ1-2; D is undetermined. Germline V gives CDR1 MNHEY, CDR2 SVGAGI. Trimming pared 0 bases from V and 10 bases from J, leaving 9 bases between. The CDR3 is made up of 12 amino acids. The CDR3 reads CASSYSGRTYTF. CDR3 nucleotide sequence: TGTGCCAGCAGTTACTCTGGCAGAACCTACACCTTC.

This rearrangement joins TRBV7-8 to TRBJ1-1; no firm D call. There are 14 residues in the CDR3. The germline CDR1 and CDR2 sequences are SGHVS and FQNEAQ. V dropped 5 bases and J dropped 7 bases, with 17 bases sitting between them. Written as DNA, the CDR3 is TGTGCCAGCAGCCAACGGGTTTCCGAGGGTGAAGCTTTCTTT. This translates into CASSQRVSEGEAFF.

The rearrangement uses TRBV2 and TRBJ1-5; D is unresolved. CDR3 length: 17 amino acids. Germline V CDR1 and CDR2: SNHLY, FYNNEI. Trimming pared 0 bases from V and 1 base from J, leaving 13 bases between. CDR3 residues: CASSEASGGGSNQPQHF. The CDR3 DNA sequence: TGTGCCAGCAGTGAAGCTTCGGGAGGCGGGAGCAATCAGCCCCAGCATTTT.